This T cell receptor (beta chain) originates from a study of T cells after posttransplantation cyclophosphamide. General study findings and limits: TRB overlap between skin or GI tissue T cells and blood was limited. After PTCy, TRB diversity resembled that of CNI/methotrexate controls.

Produced via immunoSEQ multiplex PCR; TCRdb's table is partial and in-frame only. The specimen gives approximately 26,000 clones without singletons; the ten biggest hold less than 5.5%. The CDR3 is 18 amino acids. Germline V gene sequence: CDR1 MGHRA, CDR2 YSYEKL. Trimming cost V 0 bases and J 2 bases; bases outside gene matches: 12. This clone was seen at least ten times. Its antigen is as yet unknown. The sequenced sample was PBMCs. The chain is built from TRBV4-1 and TRBJ2-7; 8 positions agree with TRBD1. The receptor was isolated from a woman aged 50 to 60 in good health, CMV-negative, and a related stem cell transplant donor. The CDR3 loop reads CASSQEPPAGTGTYEQYF. CDR3 sequence (DNA): TGCGCCAGCAGCCAAGAGCCCCCAGCCGGGACAGGAACCTACGAGCAGTACTTC.